This T cell receptor beta chain was sequenced during a study of CXCR3-negative and CXCR3-positive naive CD8 T cells. About the research overall: There were around 140 million TRB reads altogether, and each library had about 1.5 +/- 0.3 million of them.

UMI-labeled 5' RACE TRB cDNA libraries were prepared from the cells. TCRdb reprocessed the 5' RACE reads and stores each CDR3 protein as one record, lacking DNA. Its clone listing holds 130,000 to 150,000 distinct CDR3 sequences. This CDR3 has 13 amino acids. The germline gives CDR1 SQVTM, CDR2 ANQGSEA. To note about this clonotype: What it binds is unknown.

Study results and limitations: In CXCR3-positive naive cells, the TRB CDR3s were more hydrophobic than in CXCR3-negative naive cells. CXCR3 expression dropped partially after cryopreservation, and most assays relied on fresh PBMCs.

Naive CD8+ T cells displayed a CD45RO-CCR7+CD27+CD95- phenotype. The sequence came from a human donor in good health. Some clones in this sample may be carry-over from other donors' samples. Sequenced material: naive CXCR3+ CD8+ T cells from blood. This sample's subset: CD45RO-CCR7+CD27+CD95- naive CD8+ T cells expressing CXCR3 (TNR3+). V usage is TRBV29-1 and J usage is TRBJ2-7; there is no DNA to check the TCRdb D call of TRBD1. The CDR3 loop is CSAEDRVSHEQYF.